The clone carrying this T cell receptor (beta chain) was counted a single time. Its target is unknown. The sample is drawn from a study of cytomegalovirus exposure and HLA in healthy donors. Regarding the study as a whole: In terms of immune exposure information, only CMV serostatus was available.

V lost 3 bases and J 4 bases, leaving 14 bases between the germline ends. The CDR3 runs to 14 residues. CDR1 SGHNT and CDR2 YYREEE come from the germline V gene (reference sequence). The PCR had 60 Vbeta and 13 Jbeta primers. The protocol was immunoSEQ multiplex PCR, while the TCRdb copy is restricted to in-frame clones and leaves out a portion. The sample contains 200,000 or so clones, under 85% of which appear only once. The source of this sequence is a man aged 45-65 years in good health and CMV-seronegative. Sequencing was carried out using PBMCs. The chain employs TRBV5-4 and TRBJ2-7, with TRBD1 as a possible D gene (5 bases). CDR3 residues: CASSSYNQGYEQYF. The CDR3 DNA follows: TGTGCCAGCAGCTCGTACAATCAGGGTTACGAGCAGTACTTC.